This T cell receptor (beta chain) was recovered during a study of blood T cells in healthy people across ages. The CDR3 loop spans 15 amino acids. V lost 4 bases and J lost 3, with 16 bases in between. Germline CDR1 is SGHKS and CDR2 is YYEKEE (reference sequence). PCR was performed a second time for roughly 7 to 12 cycles using a sample-barcoded 5' primer and a J-beta primer mix. TCRdb re-called the 5' RACE reads with MiXCR, one entry per CDR3 protein. The table records 550,000 to 600,000 distinct CDR3 sequences, 25% to 30% of them present only once. The TCR comes from a woman aged 70-85 years in good health. This chain connects TRBV5-5 to TRBJ1-1; a weak D match, TRBD1 (5 bases). Material: blood. As DNA, the CDR3 is TGTGCCAGCAGCCTCACAGGAGGCTTTGACACTGAAGCTTTCTTT. Its protein is CASSLTGGFDTEAFF.